This TCR beta chain was identified in a study of CD8 T cells in ankylosing spondylitis. Findings and caveats of the study: A motif in TCR beta, a set of under 10 highly homologous variants, appeared characteristic of ankylosing spondylitis blood. Matched ankylosing spondylitis synovial fluid reportedly contained a significantly enriched population of disease-linked clones.

TCRdb ran MiXCR on the 5' RACE reads and lists one entry per CDR3 protein. The data show about 540,000 distinct CDR3 sequences, with about 13% seen just once and over 6.5% held by the top ten. As for this clonotype: Its cognate antigen is unknown.

This receptor was taken from a male donor with ankylosing spondylitis. Source material: blood, either unsorted or a sorted T cell fraction (not recorded which).

CDR3 in DNA: TGCAGCGTTGAGGCTCGGATAAATGAGCAGTTCTTC. Protein product: CSVEARINEQFF. This chain connects TRBV29-1 to TRBJ2-1, with no clear D. The CDR3 is 12 residues long. Germline V gives CDR1 SQVTM, CDR2 ANQGSEA. Deletions cut 3 bases from V and 7 bases from J, with 10 bases between.